This T cell receptor beta chain came from a study of beta chain features in type 1 diabetes. Study-wide results and caveats: TCRB rearrangement may or may not be influenced by HLA type; here this remained unresolved. Naive, central memory and Treg TCRB repertoires seemed to resemble each other more closely in patients than they did in healthy donors. Researchers caution that PCR might favor shorter templates, equally among patients and controls.

The CDR3 totals 15 residues. V gave up 1 base and J gave up 2 bases, with 11 bases separating them. Germline lookup yields CDR1 LNHNV and CDR2 YYDKDF (reference sequence). Sequencing targeted expressed TCRB transcripts, as all isolated RNA had been reverse transcribed. Assay: immunoSEQ multiplex PCR; the TCRdb copy retains only in-frame clones and omits some. The profile shows about 140,000 clones, under 11% of them singletons. Worth noting for this clone: Antigen: not known.

Donors underwent one heparinised blood draw, around 100 mL on average. The chain carries TRBV15 and TRBJ1-1; D is unclear. This clonotype was sampled from a man between 18 and 35 years old in good health. The sample comprised naive CD4+ T cells from blood. DNA of the CDR3: TGTGCCACCAGCAGAGCAGGCGGGTTAAACACTGAAGCTTTCTTT. Its protein product is CATSRAGGLNTEAFF.